These 22 T cell receptor beta chains were sequenced from one sample in a study of T cell responses to AZD1222 COVID-19 vaccine. Here immunoSEQ multiplex PCR was the method, and the copy in TCRdb shows in-frame clones only, minus some. The repertoire has 200,000 to 250,000 clones, about 94% of them found once; the top ten carry around 1.7%. Material: peripheral blood, obtained 28 days after the second dose of the MenACWY control vaccine. These receptors originate from an adult who received the MenACWY meningococcal vaccine as a control.

This clone was recorded only once. The rearrangement uses TRBV9 and TRBJ2-3, with TRBD2 identical over 8 bases. The ends lost 0 bases at V and 0 bases at J; junction bases unmatched: 0. The germline CDR1 and CDR2 sequences are SGDLS and YYNGEE. This CDR3 has 15 residues. The DNA for the CDR3 is TGTGCCAGCAGCGTAGCTAGCGGGAGCACAGATACGCAGTATTTT. It yields the protein CASSVASGSTDTQYF.

The chain couples TRBV6-5 to TRBJ2-1, with 7 bases fitting TRBD1. The CDR3 totals 14 residues. Germline loops: CDR1 MNHEY, CDR2 SVGAGI. The ends lost 2 bases at V and 6 bases at J; junction bases unmatched: 4. CDR3 sequence reads: CASSYGQAGNEQFF. As DNA, the CDR3 is TGTGCCAGCAGTTACGGACAGGCTGGCAATGAGCAGTTCTTC.

The genes are TRBV28 and TRBJ1-2, with D maybe TRBD1 (5 bases). The CDR3 is 14 amino acids. Trimming cost V 8 bases and J 5 bases, with 18 bases left between them. Looked up from germline, CDR1 is MDHEN and CDR2 is SYDVKM. The CDR3 DNA follows: TGTGCCAGCGGAGCTTGGGGGTGGGAATATGGCTACACCTTC. Translation gives CASGAWGWEYGYTF.

The chain combines TRBV2 with TRBJ2-3; 7 positions match TRBD2. Germline assignment: CDR1 SNHLY and CDR2 FYNNEI. This CDR3 contains 16 residues. J lost 5 bases, V lost 1 base, and 9 bases had no gene match. The DNA for the CDR3 is TGTGCCAGCAGTGAAGGGGGGAGGGCCCTCGGAGATACGCAGTATTTT. Amino acid sequence: CASSEGGRALGDTQYF.

The rearrangement uses TRBV18 and TRBJ2-2; 10 bases are a match to TRBD2. The germline V gene encodes CDR1 KGHSH and CDR2 LQKENI. The CDR3 extends over 18 amino acids. The ends lost 1 base at V and 5 bases at J; junction bases unmatched: 10. CDR3 loop: CASSPLMLTSGKTGELFF. For the CDR3, the DNA is TGTGCCAGCTCACCACTAATGCTCACTAGCGGGAAGACCGGGGAGCTGTTTTTT.

The chain is built from TRBV6-2 or TRBV6-3 and TRBJ2-1; TRBD2 aligns across 9 bases. V was pared by 5 bases and J by 4 bases, with 3 bases of the junction left unmatched. The CDR3 has 14 amino acids. Germline lookup yields CDR1 MNHEY and CDR2 SVGEGT. The CDR3 nucleotides read TGTGCCAGCAGTGGTCTAGCGGGGTACAATGAGCAGTTCTTC. This sequence encodes CASSGLAGYNEQFF.

This chain joins TRBV24-1 and TRBJ2-5; 10 nucleotides line up with TRBD2. Germline values: CDR1 KGHDR, CDR2 SFDVKD. The CDR3 has 15 residues. Unmatched junction bases numbered 4, after V lost 3 bases and J lost 4 bases. The DNA of the CDR3 is TGTGCCACCAGTGATAGCGGGAGGGCCCCAGAGACCCAGTACTTC. It specifies CATSDSGRAPETQYF.

V and J are TRBV2 and TRBJ1-3; 7 nucleotides agree with TRBD1. The trim removed 8 bases at V and 0 bases at J, leaving 10 bases unmatched. The CDR3 loop spans 16 amino acids. Germline V gene sequence: CDR1 SNHLY, CDR2 FYNNEI. The CDR3 protein is CASGPRGGSSGNTIYF. In DNA form, the CDR3 reads TGTGCCAGCGGACCCAGGGGGGGTTCCTCTGGAAACACCATATATTTT.

Only one count was recorded for this clone. The V call is TRBV6-2 or TRBV6-3, the J call TRBJ1-2; unclear D gene. CDR1 is MNHEY and CDR2 is SVGEGT in the germline V gene. The CDR3 spans 12 residues. Trimming removed 4 bases from V and 8 bases from J, with 11 bases in between. The CDR3 nucleotides read TGTGCCAGCAGTTCCGGGGAACGGGGCTACACCTTC. Translation gives CASSSGERGYTF.

The chain employs TRBV5-6 and TRBJ1-1; 7 positions agree with TRBD1. Trimming at V came to 2 bases and at J to 7 bases, leaving 2 bases not matched to a gene. Germline V lookup: CDR1 SGHDT, CDR2 YYEEEE. This CDR3 comprises 12 residues. The CDR3 DNA is TGTGCCAGCAGCTTCCGACAGGGTGAAGCTTTCTTT. Residues: CASSFRQGEAFF.

This sequence joins TRBV6-5 and TRBJ1-6; the D gene is possibly TRBD1 (6 bases). The germline gives CDR1 MNHEY, CDR2 SVGAGI. This CDR3 is 15 amino acids long. Trimming took 5 bases from V and 2 from J, leaving 10 bases between them. CDR3: CASSQQGTYNSPLHF. CDR3 bases: TGTGCCAGCAGTCAACAGGGAACCTATAATTCACCCCTCCACTTT.

The V and J genes are TRBV29-1 and TRBJ1-2; 7 bases fit TRBD1. This CDR3 has 15 amino acids. From germline, CDR1 is SQVTM and CDR2 ANQGSEA. After removal of 6 bases from V and 3 bases from J, the junction contained 13 bases not matched to a gene. The CDR3 nucleotides read TGCAGCGTGTACGGGGAGGACAGGAAGCACTATGGCTACACCTTC. It is translated as CSVYGEDRKHYGYTF.

The chain combines TRBV7-3 with TRBJ1-1; a weak D match, TRBD1 (6 bases). Looked up from germline, CDR1 is SGHTA and CDR2 is FQGTGA. This CDR3 has 16 amino acids. V shed 1 base and J shed 1 base, with 13 bases lying between them. This CDR3 reads CASSLNPPGANTEAFF. The CDR3 bases are TGTGCCAGCAGCTTAAACCCGCCAGGGGCGAACACTGAAGCTTTCTTT.

The V call is TRBV5-8, the J call TRBJ1-4; D not resolved. Germline values: CDR1 SGHTS, CDR2 YDEGEE. V dropped 4 bases and J dropped 4 bases, with 14 bases sitting between them. The CDR3 sequence is 15 residues long. Here the CDR3 reads CASSPRTVDNEKLFF. Written as DNA, the CDR3 is TGTGCCAGCAGCCCGCGGACGGTAGATAATGAAAAACTGTTTTTT.

In its sample, this clone was seen once. The V gene is TRBV7-3, the J gene TRBJ2-3, with D possibly TRBD2 on 6 matching bases. Germline values: CDR1 SGHTA, CDR2 FQGTGA. The CDR3 runs to 15 residues. The ends were cut back, 3 bases at V and 0 bases at J, with 10 bases in the middle. As DNA, the CDR3 is TGTGCCAGCAGCTTGGGGGACTCTAGCACAGATACGCAGTATTTT. Encoded protein: CASSLGDSSTDTQYF.

This chain links TRBV19 with TRBJ1-6; D call uncertain. The germline V gene encodes CDR1 LNHDA and CDR2 SQIVND (reference sequence). Trimming took 3 bases from V and 13 from J, leaving 13 bases between them. CDR3 length: 13 amino acids. DNA for the CDR3: TGTGCCAGTAGTATGGGGATAATTCACCCCCTCCACTTT. Translating it yields CASSMGIIHPLHF. Full variable domain (missing parts from reference TRBV19 and TRBJ1-6): DGGITQSPKYLFRKEGQNVTLSCEQNLNHDAMYWYRQDPGQGLRLIYYSQIVNDFQKGDIAEGYSVSREKKESFPLTVTSAQKNPTAFYLCASSMGIIHPLHFGNGTRLTVT.

This clone was observed once. This chain joins TRBV27 and TRBJ2-7, with D perhaps given as TRBD1 or TRBD2 (5 bases each). In germline, CDR1 is MNHEY, CDR2 SMNVEV (reference sequence). Trimming removed 10 bases at V and 5 bases at J, with 12 bases between. The CDR3 is 11 residues long. CDR3 in amino acids: CATVRGHEQYF. For the CDR3, the DNA is TGTGCCACCGTCCGGGGACACGAGCAGTACTTC.

This chain joins TRBV2 and TRBJ2-2; a weak D match, TRBD1 (5 bases). Germline lookup yields CDR1 SNHLY and CDR2 FYNNEI. There are 14 residues in the CDR3. Trimming took 5 bases from V and 1 from J, leaving 8 bases between them. CDR3 nucleotide sequence: TGTGCCAGCAGTCCCGGACAGAACACCGGGGAGCTGTTTTTT. Its translation: CASSPGQNTGELFF. Complete variable domain (other parts from reference TRBV2 and TRBJ2-2): EPEVTQTPSHQVTQMGQEVILRCVPISNHLYFYWYRQILGQKVEFLVSFYNNEISEKSEIFDDQFSVERPDGSNFTLKIRSTKLEDSAMYFCASSPGQNTGELFFGEGSRLTVL.

This clone appeared a single time. V is TRBV4-3 and J is TRBJ2-2; tentatively, D is TRBD1 (6 bases). This CDR3 region has 14 residues. The germline V and J ends were trimmed by 5 bases and 2 bases, with 9 bases remaining between them. Germline lookup yields CDR1 LGHNA and CDR2 YSLEER. CDR3 DNA sequence: TGCGCCAGCAGCGTCAGGGGTAACACCGGGGAGCTGTTTTTT. It is translated as CASSVRGNTGELFF.

The chain links TRBV6-1 to TRBJ1-6, with TRBD1 matching 9 bases. This CDR3 contains 14 residues. The V and J ends lost 3 bases and 8 bases, in that order; junction bases with no gene match: 2. CDR1 is MNHNS and CDR2 is SASEGT in the germline V gene. The CDR3 bases are TGTGCCAGCAGTGACGGACAGGGGTATTCACCCCTCCACTTT. As protein: CASSDGQGYSPLHF.

This clone was counted once. The V and J genes are TRBV5-6 and TRBJ2-6; tentative D call: TRBD2 (6 bases). V shed 4 bases and J shed 3 bases, with 11 bases lying between them. CDR3 size: 15 residues. Germline lookup yields CDR1 SGHDT and CDR2 YYEEEE. CDR3 in DNA: TGTGCCAGCAGCACGGGGACTTTTGGGGCCAACGTCCTGACTTTC. Translated, it gives CASSTGTFGANVLTF.

This chain links TRBV9 with TRBJ2-1; 9 bases line up with TRBD2. CDR3 length equals 15 residues. V lost 2 bases and J lost 8; bases outside the gene matches: 8. Germline V gives CDR1 SGDLS, CDR2 YYNGEE. CDR3 region: CASSVSGTSIHEQFF. The DNA of the CDR3 is TGTGCCAGCAGCGTCTCCGGGACTAGCATACATGAGCAGTTCTTC. Using reference TRBV9 and TRBJ2-1 for the parts outside the CDR3, the full variable domain is DSGVTQTPKHLITATGQRVTLRCSPRSGDLSVYWYQQSLDQGLQFLIQYYNGEERAKGNILERFSAQQFPDLHSELNLSSLELGDSALYFCASSVSGTSIHEQFFGPGTRLTVL.